This is a list of T cell receptor beta chains from one sample in a study of T cells in Graves' hyperthyroidism and ophthalmopathy. TCRdb re-analysed the multiplex PCR reads in MiXCR, keeping a single row per CDR3 protein. This table has a few hundred thousand distinct CDR3 sequences, less than 25% appearing once. The material sequenced was blood. All receptors come from a man aged 18-30 years with Graves' hyperthyroidism. Each CDR3 is given with its conserved first and last residue. A D gene is named only where the DNA matches it firmly. Where a row states a size, it is once, few, many or the class of an expanded clone; other rows omit it.

>TRBV9|NA|NA|TRBJ2-2
TGTGCCAGCAGCAACTCGAAGACCATAAGTTCTTTCACCGGGGAGCTGTTTTTT
CASSNSKTISSFTGELFF
>TRBV24-1|TRBD1|NA|TRBJ1-2
TGTGCCACCAGTGACGAGGGACAGGGACCTTATGGCTACACCTTC
CATSDEGQGPYGYTF
>TRBV5-8|NA|many|TRBJ2-2
TGTGCCAGCAGCATACGGGGTACCGGGGAGCTGTTTTTT
CASSIRGTGELFF
>TRBV24-1|NA|NA|TRBJ1-2
TGTGCCACCAGTGGGCGAGGGAATGGTGGCTACACCTTC
CATSGRGNGGYTF
>TRBV9|NA|many|TRBJ2-7
TGTGCCAGCAGCCCCCAGGGGGGGGGGACCTACGAGCAGTACTTC
CASSPQGGGTYEQYF
>TRBV2|NA|many|TRBJ2-7
TGTGCCAGCAGGGGGAGGACAGGACTCTCCTACGAGCAGTACTTC
CASRGRTGLSYEQYF
>TRBV27|NA|few|TRBJ1-2
TGTGCCAGCAGCCTGAGGGGGGCGAAGTTCTCTGGCTACACCTTC
CASSLRGAKFSGYTF
>TRBV6-1|TRBD1|many|TRBJ2-7
TGTGCCAGCACCCCCGACAGGGGTCTCTACGAGCAGTACTTC
CASTPDRGLYEQYF
>TRBV3-1|NA|NA|TRBJ2-7
TGTGCCAGCAGCCAAGATCCTAGGACTAAGAGCTCCTACGAGCAGTACTTC
CASSQDPRTKSSYEQYF
>TRBV30|NA|many|TRBJ1-2
TGTGCCTCACCGGCCGTAGGAAACTATGGCTACACCTTC
CASPAVGNYGYTF
>TRBV6-5|NA|many|TRBJ1-5
TGTGCCAGCAGCAAGGAGAGTTTGCAGCCCCAGCATTTT
CASSKESLQPQHF
>TRBV20-1|NA|many|TRBJ1-1
TGCAGTGCAGGAAGGAGCGGCACTGAAGCTTTCTTT
CSAGRSGTEAFF
>TRBV20-1|TRBD1|NA|TRBJ2-5
TGCAGTGCAGATGGGACAGGCGACCAAGAGACCCAGTACTTC
CSADGTGDQETQYF
>TRBV6-1|TRBD1|many|TRBJ1-2
TGTGCCAGCAGTGAACGGACAGGCCTCATCGGCTACACCTTC
CASSERTGLIGYTF
>TRBV24-1|TRBD1|NA|TRBJ1-2
TGTGCCAGCAGCCGACAGGGGGAACACTATGGCTACACCTTC
CASSRQGEHYGYTF
>TRBV13|TRBD1|many|TRBJ1-2
TGTGCCAGCAGCACCCGGGACAGGGGCTGGAGCTACACCTTC
CASSTRDRGWSYTF
>TRBV6-1|NA|many|TRBJ1-6
TGTGCCAGCACCCTCTGGACCGTTAACTCCTATAATTCACCCCTCCACTTT
CASTLWTVNSYNSPLHF
>TRBV5-1|TRBD1|NA|TRBJ2-7
TGCGCCAGCAGCGGCTGGACAGGGACGACCGAGCAGTACTTC
CASSGWTGTTEQYF
>TRBV20-1|NA|NA|TRBJ1-2
TGCAGTGCTAGAGATCTCGGGGGCCCGGTCTATGGCTACACCTTC
CSARDLGGPVYGYTF
>TRBV28|NA|many|TRBJ2-2
TGTGCCAGCGAGGAGGGGGGTCACAGCGGGGAGCTGTTTTTT
CASEEGGHSGELFF
>TRBV18|TRBD1|NA|TRBJ2-7
TGTGCCAGCTCACCACGCCGGGGACAGGGGGCCTCTCTCGAGCAGTACTTC
CASSPRRGQGASLEQYF
>TRBV25-1|NA|many|TRBJ2-5
TGTGCCAGCAGTGACCTGGACAGAGCCCAAGAGACCCAGTACTTC
CASSDLDRAQETQYF
>TRBV6-5|TRBD1|many|TRBJ2-7
TGTGCCAGCAGGTTACAAGGCCGGGACAGGGGGTCCTACGAGCAGTACTTC
CASRLQGRDRGSYEQYF
>TRBV6-1|NA|NA|TRBJ2-7
TGTGCCACGGACATAGGTAACTACGATCAGTACTTC
CATDIGNYDQYF
>TRBV5-5|NA|many|TRBJ1-2
TGTGCCAGCAGCTTGGATCCCCGCTATGGCTACACCTTC
CASSLDPRYGYTF
>TRBV19|TRBD1|few|TRBJ1-5
TGTGCCAGTAGTACCGGGACAGCCAGGCCCCAGCATTTT
CASSTGTARPQHF
>TRBV19|NA|many|TRBJ1-1
TGTGCCAGTAGTATCAAGGGATGGGCGAGCACTGAAGCTTTCTTT
CASSIKGWASTEAFF
>TRBV18|NA|NA|TRBJ2-5
TGTGCCAGCTCACCACCTATTAGATCGCCCCAAGAGACCCAGTACTTC
CASSPPIRSPQETQYF
>TRBV2|NA|NA|TRBJ1-6
TGTGCCAGCAGTGAATCTAGGGGACCGTATAATTCACCCCTCCACTTT
CASSESRGPYNSPLHF
>TRBV6-1|TRBD1|many|TRBJ1-2
TGTGCCAGCAGGAATAGACAGGGGATTAACTATGGCTACACCTTC
CASRNRQGINYGYTF
>TRBV30|TRBD1|NA|TRBJ1-1
TGTGCCTATGACAGGGCTATCATGAACACTGAAGCTTTCTTT
CAYDRAIMNTEAFF
>TRBV2|NA|many|TRBJ2-2
TGTGCCAGCAGTGAACGGACAGCGGGGCTGAACACCGGGGAGCTGTTTTTT
CASSERTAGLNTGELFF
>TRBV6-4|NA|NA|TRBJ2-2
TGTGCCAGCAGCGCCCTAGGGAACACCGGGGAGCTGTTTTTT
CASSALGNTGELFF
>TRBV7-6|NA|NA|TRBJ2-2
TGTGCCAGCAGCTTACGGAGGGGGCAAGGCGGGGAGCTGTTTTTT
CASSLRRGQGGELFF
>TRBV20-1|TRBD2|few|TRBJ2-4
TGCAGTGCTTTACTAGCGGGGGCCCTAAACATTAAGTACTTC
CSALLAGALNIKYF
>TRBV27|NA|many|TRBJ1-1
TGTGCCAGCAGTACTAAACAGGGACCGAACACTGAAGCTTTCTTT
CASSTKQGPNTEAFF
>TRBV12-3/TRBV12-4|NA|NA|TRBJ1-2
TGTGCCAGCAGTGACCCGGGGAAGGATGGCTACACCTTC
CASSDPGKDGYTF
>TRBV20-1|TRBD1|many|TRBJ2-7
TGCAGTGCTAGTAGGGGGCTACGCGTTGGCCACGAGCAGTACTTC
CSASRGLRVGHEQYF
>TRBV5-6|TRBD1|few|TRBJ1-1
TGTGCCAGCAGCTGGGGGAGGGGACAGGGGCGACTGAACACTGAAGCTTTCTTT
CASSWGRGQGRLNTEAFF
>TRBV12-3/TRBV12-4|NA|many|TRBJ1-2
TGTGCCACCGCGACCGGGACGGCGGGCTATGGCTACACCTTC
CATATGTAGYGYTF
>TRBV28|TRBD1|NA|TRBJ2-6
TGTGCCAGCAGTCTCACGGAGATCCTGACAGGGGGCTCTGGGGCCAACGTCCTGACTTTC
CASSLTEILTGGSGANVLTF
>TRBV5-1|NA|once|TRBJ1-1
TGCGCCAGCAGCTTGGAGCCCAGGTCGCGGACGCTGAACACTGAAGCTTTCTTT
CASSLEPRSRTLNTEAFF
>TRBV20-1|TRBD2|few|TRBJ2-7
TGCAGTGCCACCCGACTAGCGGGCTCCTACGAGCAGTACTTC
CSATRLAGSYEQYF
>TRBV20-1|NA|many|TRBJ2-5
TGCAGTGCCCCAAGGGCAGGGCTCCAAGAGACCCAGTACTTC
CSAPRAGLQETQYF
>TRBV2|TRBD1|NA|TRBJ2-7
TGTGCCAGCAGTGAAGAAACAGGGGGGTACGAGCAGTACTTC
CASSEETGGYEQYF
>TRBV29-1|TRBD1|many|TRBJ2-7
TGCAGCGTGCTCAGGGGGCGCTTTGAAGAGCAGTACTTC
CSVLRGRFEEQYF